Listed below are T cell receptor beta chains from one sample, sequenced in a study of cytomegalovirus exposure and HLA in healthy donors. The table came from immunoSEQ multiplex PCR; TCRdb's copy has only in-frame clones and leaves some out. The profile covers 150,000 or so clones, with about 80% appearing a single time and 1.4% taken by the ten largest. Sequencing was carried out using PBMCs. These receptors were obtained from a man younger than 40 in good health and CMV-seropositive. Both conserved end residues are part of each CDR3. The D gene is left open where the match is weak. Size values are once, few and many counts, or a class for expanded clones, and some rows have none.

d_call	j_call	v_call	clone_size	cdr3_nt	cdr3_aa
-	TRBJ1-3	TRBV6-5	-	TGTGCCAGCAGTATCACAGGGTTCTCTGGAAACACCATATATTTT	CASSITGFSGNTIYF
-	TRBJ1-6	TRBV2	-	TGTGCCAGCGTTAGGGTGTCGGGGGATTCACCCCTCCACTTT	CASVRVSGDSPLHF
-	TRBJ2-6	TRBV6-5	-	TGTGCCAGCAGTTATATATTGGGCGGGGCCAACGTCCTGACTTTC	CASSYILGGANVLTF
TRBD1	TRBJ2-2	TRBV7-8	few	TGTGCCAGCAGCAACAGACAGGGGGCAAACACCGGGGAGCTGTTTTTT	CASSNRQGANTGELFF
-	TRBJ1-5	TRBV7-9	-	TGTGCCAGCAGCCATCACAATAGCAATCAGCCCCAGCATTTT	CASSHHNSNQPQHF
TRBD1	TRBJ2-7	TRBV6-6	-	TGTGCCAGCAGTCGCGCCAGGGGGCAGTCAGTCCACGAGCAGTACTTC	CASSRARGQSVHEQYF
-	TRBJ1-1	TRBV7-9	-	TGTGCCAGCAGCTTAGCAATTGTCAGGGAAGGGGCCACTGAAGCTTTCTTT	CASSLAIVREGATEAFF
TRBD2	TRBJ2-2	TRBV7-9	-	TGTGCCAGCAGCTCCATTTTAGGGCTAGCGGGAGTTACCGGGGAGCTGTTTTTT	CASSSILGLAGVTGELFF
TRBD2	TRBJ2-7	TRBV7-3	once	TGTGCCAGCAGCTCTGGACTAGCGGGAGTAGATGAGCAGTACTTC	CASSSGLAGVDEQYF
-	TRBJ2-5	TRBV2	-	TGTGCCAGCAGTGACGGAGGGATGGAGACCCAGTACTTC	CASSDGGMETQYF
TRBD1	TRBJ1-1	TRBV5-5	-	TGTGCCAGCAGCCCAAGGACAGGGGTCACTGAAGCTTTCTTT	CASSPRTGVTEAFF
TRBD1	TRBJ1-1	TRBV6-4	few	TGTGCCAGCAGCCAGGGGGTCACTGAAGCTTTCTTT	CASSQGVTEAFF
TRBD1	TRBJ2-4	TRBV5-1	-	TGCGCCAGCAGCCCCCGACAGGGGATAGCCAAAAACATTCAGTACTTC	CASSPRQGIAKNIQYF
TRBD2	TRBJ2-7	TRBV6-5	-	TGTGCCAGCAGAGGTAGCGGGGGCCTGTACGAGCAGTACTTC	CASRGSGGLYEQYF
-	TRBJ1-2	TRBV5-4	-	TGTGCCAGCAGCTTGGACAAGATGTCCCCCTATGGCTACACCTTC	CASSLDKMSPYGYTF